This is a list of T cell receptor beta chains from one sample in a study of blood T cell repertoires in COVID-19. Profiled with immunoSEQ multiplex PCR; TCRdb holds only in-frame clones, not every one. The profile shows about 200,000 clones, under 90% of them singletons. Sequencing input: PBMCs or T cells enriched from blood (not recorded which). These receptors were obtained from a woman in her forties or fifties with acute COVID-19. CDR3s include the opening cysteine and the closing phenylalanine or tryptophan. D genes are given only for firm matches. Size tells how often a clone was seen (once, few, many) or the class of an expanded clone, and some rows leave it out.

D: .; V: TRBV10-1; size: .; J: TRBJ1-6; DNA: TGCGCCAGAAAACAGGACACTTACTATAATTCACCCCTCCACTTT; CDR3: CARKQDTYYNSPLHF
D: .; V: TRBV7-2; size: .; J: TRBJ1-4; DNA: TGTGCCAGCAGGCCAAGCCAAGGGAGGGGGGAAAAACTGTTTTTT; CDR3: CASRPSQGRGEKLFF
D: TRBD1; V: TRBV29-1; size: .; J: TRBJ1-2; DNA: TGCAGCGTTCGGCAGGGGGCGTCCTATGGCTACACCTTC; CDR3: CSVRQGASYGYTF
D: TRBD2; V: TRBV3-1/TRBV3-2; size: .; J: TRBJ2-3; DNA: TGTGCCAGCAGCCAAGCCCTAGCGGGAAGGACAGATACGCAGTATTTT; CDR3: CASSQALAGRTDTQYF
D: TRBD1; V: TRBV4-3; size: few; J: TRBJ2-7; DNA: TGCGCCAGCAGCCCGGGACAGGGGGCGGAAGAGCAGTACTTC; CDR3: CASSPGQGAEEQYF
D: .; V: TRBV7-2; size: .; J: TRBJ2-1; DNA: TGTGCCAGCACCAATCCGCGGCAGGGCCTCTACAATGAGCAGTTCTTC; CDR3: CASTNPRQGLYNEQFF
D: .; V: TRBV7-2; size: .; J: TRBJ2-3; DNA: TGTGCCAGCAGCGAGGCACTGAGCACAGATACGCAGTATTTT; CDR3: CASSEALSTDTQYF
D: .; V: TRBV25-1; size: .; J: TRBJ2-1; DNA: TGTGCCAGCAGTGATTACTGGGGAGGAAACAATGAGCAGTTCTTC; CDR3: CASSDYWGGNNEQFF
D: .; V: TRBV5-1; size: .; J: TRBJ2-2; DNA: TGCGCCAGCAGCTCCAGGGTGAGCCTTAACACCGGGGAGCTGTTTTTT; CDR3: CASSSRVSLNTGELFF
D: TRBD1; V: TRBV11-1; size: .; J: TRBJ2-5; DNA: TGTGCCAGCAGCCGGACAGGGCTCCAAGAGACCCAGTACTTC; CDR3: CASSRTGLQETQYF
D: TRBD2; V: TRBV28; size: .; J: TRBJ2-7; DNA: TGTGCCAGCAGTTTTCCCGGAAGGACTAGCGCAACGCTACTCTCCTACGAGCAGTACTTC; CDR3: CASSFPGRTSATLLSYEQYF
D: .; V: TRBV10-3; size: few; J: TRBJ1-1; DNA: TGTGCCATCAGTGAGGCGGTTGAAGCTTTCTTT; CDR3: CAISEAVEAFF
D: .; V: TRBV7-2; size: .; J: TRBJ1-6; DNA: TGTGCCAGCAGCTTAGTATCGGGACAACCTAATTCACCCCTCCACTTT; CDR3: CASSLVSGQPNSPLHF
D: TRBD1; V: TRBV6-5; size: .; J: TRBJ2-2; DNA: TGTGCCAGCAGGAAGGGGACAGGGTTCACCGGGGAGCTGTTTTTT; CDR3: CASRKGTGFTGELFF
D: .; V: TRBV29-1; size: .; J: TRBJ2-3; DNA: TGCAGCGTGGTACCTTCGGGAGATACGCAGTATTTT; CDR3: CSVVPSGDTQYF
D: .; V: TRBV9; size: .; J: TRBJ2-3; DNA: TGTGCCAGCAGCGTATCCGTATCCCCTGATACGCAGTATTTT; CDR3: CASSVSVSPDTQYF
D: .; V: TRBV3-1/TRBV3-2; size: few; J: TRBJ1-2; DNA: TGTGCCAGCAGCCAGGAGACAGGCCGGGGCTACACCTTC; CDR3: CASSQETGRGYTF
D: .; V: TRBV7-2; size: .; J: TRBJ1-1; DNA: TGTGCCAGCAGTCTACAGGTGTTGAACACTGAAGCTTTCTTT; CDR3: CASSLQVLNTEAFF
D: TRBD1; V: TRBV27; size: .; J: TRBJ2-3; DNA: TGTGCCAGCAGTGCTGGACAGGACGTTTATACGCAGTATTTT; CDR3: CASSAGQDVYTQYF
D: TRBD2; V: TRBV7-9; size: few; J: TRBJ2-1; DNA: TGTGCCAGCAGCGGATATAGCGGGAGGGGCCCGAAGGAGTTCTTC; CDR3: CASSGYSGRGPKEFF
D: .; V: TRBV7-9; size: few; J: TRBJ1-6; DNA: TGTGCCAGCAGCTGGGTCTCGCAGGATTCACCCCTCCACTTT; CDR3: CASSWVSQDSPLHF
D: .; V: TRBV5-1; size: .; J: TRBJ1-1; DNA: TGCGCCAGCAGCCAGTGGGGGGGTAGCACTGAAGCTTTCTTT; CDR3: CASSQWGGSTEAFF
D: TRBD1; V: TRBV18; size: .; J: TRBJ1-1; DNA: TGTGCCAGCTCGGCACAGGGGGCTGGGGGGTCTGAAGCTTTCTTT; CDR3: CASSAQGAGGSEAFF
D: TRBD1; V: TRBV3-1/TRBV3-2; size: .; J: TRBJ2-6; DNA: TGTGCCAGCAGCCAATTGAACAGGGGGCCTGGGGCCAACGTCCTGACTTTC; CDR3: CASSQLNRGPGANVLTF
D: .; V: TRBV14; size: .; J: TRBJ1-1; DNA: TGTGCCAGCAGCCAGCCAGGGATGAACACTGAAGCTTTCTTT; CDR3: CASSQPGMNTEAFF
D: .; V: TRBV27; size: .; J: TRBJ2-1; DNA: TGTGCCAGCAGTTTAACCTCGCTTCCCACCCAACTTGACTCCTACAATGAGCAGTTCTTC; CDR3: CASSLTSLPTQLDSYNEQFF
D: TRBD2; V: TRBV18; size: few; J: TRBJ2-7; DNA: TGTGCCAGCTCAAGGACTAGCGGGAGCTCCTACGAGCAGTACTTC; CDR3: CASSRTSGSSYEQYF
D: .; V: TRBV19; size: .; J: TRBJ1-1; DNA: TGTGCCAGTATGAACCAGGGGAACACTGAAGCTTTCTTT; CDR3: CASMNQGNTEAFF
D: TRBD2; V: TRBV9; size: many; J: TRBJ2-2; DNA: TGTGCCAGCAGCGTAGGAGTAGCGGGCAACACCGGGGAGCTGTTTTTT; CDR3: CASSVGVAGNTGELFF
D: .; V: TRBV7-2; size: .; J: TRBJ2-5; DNA: TGTGCCAGCAGCACTACGGCAGGGGCAAGTTCGGAGACCCAGTACTTC; CDR3: CASSTTAGASSETQYF
D: TRBD1; V: TRBV5-1; size: few; J: TRBJ1-4; DNA: TGCGCCAGCACCAATACCGGGACAGGGGGTGAAAAACTGTTTTTT; CDR3: CASTNTGTGGEKLFF
D: .; V: TRBV28; size: .; J: TRBJ1-2; DNA: TGTGCCAGCAGTTGGACGGGGGAACCCTATGGCTACACCTTC; CDR3: CASSWTGEPYGYTF
D: TRBD1; V: TRBV28; size: .; J: TRBJ1-1; DNA: TGTGCCAGCAGACCCCGGGACAGGGTCTCCGCTGAAGCTTTCTTT; CDR3: CASRPRDRVSAEAFF
D: TRBD1; V: TRBV7-2; size: .; J: TRBJ1-2; DNA: TGTGCCAGCAGCTTATCCAGGGGGGTGACCTATGGCTACACCTTC; CDR3: CASSLSRGVTYGYTF
D: .; V: TRBV21-1; size: .; J: TRBJ1-1; DNA: TGTGCCAGCAGCAAAATGGCGTTGACCGGAGCTATGAACACTGAAGCTTTCTTT; CDR3: CASSKMALTGAMNTEAFF
D: TRBD2; V: TRBV9; size: .; J: TRBJ2-5; DNA: TGTGCCAGCAGCGTAGATGGGGTTAGCGGGGGAGGCGAGACCCAGTACTTC; CDR3: CASSVDGVSGGGETQYF
D: TRBD1; V: TRBV6-5; size: .; J: TRBJ2-7; DNA: TGTGCCAGCTGCGACAGGGGACAGGGGTCGGGCGAGCAGTACTTC; CDR3: CASCDRGQGSGEQYF
D: .; V: TRBV6-2/TRBV6-3; size: .; J: TRBJ1-4; DNA: TGTGCCAGCAGTTACTCCCGGACAACCCCGGTCTCAACTAATGAAAAACTGTTTTTT; CDR3: CASSYSRTTPVSTNEKLFF
D: TRBD1; V: TRBV3-1/TRBV3-2; size: .; J: TRBJ2-2; DNA: TGTGCCAGCACCGGGACAGGGAACACCGGGGAGCTGTTTTTT; CDR3: CASTGTGNTGELFF
D: .; V: TRBV10-3; size: .; J: TRBJ1-1; DNA: TGTGCCATCAGTGACAACAGTAACCGTGAAGCTTTCTTT; CDR3: CAISDNSNREAFF
D: .; V: TRBV18; size: .; J: TRBJ2-7; DNA: TGTGCCAGCTCACCACCGAACGACAGATCCTACGAGCAGTACTTC; CDR3: CASSPPNDRSYEQYF
D: .; V: TRBV6-5; size: .; J: TRBJ2-7; DNA: TGTGCCAGCGCGACAAGCTTCTACGAGCAGTACTTC; CDR3: CASATSFYEQYF
D: TRBD2; V: TRBV2; size: .; J: TRBJ2-7; DNA: TGTGCCAGCAAAGGACTAGCGGACTCCTACGAGCAGTACTTC; CDR3: CASKGLADSYEQYF
D: .; V: TRBV7-2; size: few; J: TRBJ2-7; DNA: TGTGCCAGCAGCCCAACTGTGGGAGCGGCCCACGAGCAGTACTTC; CDR3: CASSPTVGAAHEQYF